These 7 T cell receptor beta chains came from one sample sequenced in a study of cytomegalovirus exposure and HLA in healthy donors (dated by TCRdb to 2016 to 2017). The library was produced with the immunoSEQ multiplex PCR assay. The multiplex PCR relied on a mix of 60 forward primers for TCR Vbeta segments and 13 reverse primers for TCR Jbeta segments. Held by TCRdb, this immuneACCESS table contains in-frame sequences only and omits some clones. Under half of the omission traces to an unresolved V gene where checked; the cause of the rest is unknown. Present in this sample are roughly 100,000 clones, about three quarters of which were seen just once. The leading ten clones occupy roughly 3.5% of the sample. Sequenced: PBMCs. The origin of the receptors is a man aged 40-55 years in good health and CMV-seronegative.

This chain uses TRBV6-1 with TRBJ1-1; the D gene is possibly TRBD1 (5 bases). The V gene lost 5 bases and the J gene lost 4 bases, with 8 bases spanning the gap. Germline V lookup: CDR1 MNHNS, CDR2 SASEGT. The CDR3 totals 12 residues. The CDR3 coding sequence is TGTGCCAGCAGTACTCAGGGCACTGAAGCTTTCTTT. Its protein is CASSTQGTEAFF.

This clone was seen more than once but under ten times. The rearrangement uses TRBV13 and TRBJ1-4; a weak D match, TRBD1 (5 bases). Germline CDR1 and CDR2: PRHDT and FYEKMQ (reference sequence). Between the trimmed V and J ends, which lost 4 bases and 7 bases, there was a span of 13 bases. The CDR3 runs 14 residues. The CDR3 reads CASSSPGSGEKLFF. Written as DNA, the CDR3 is TGTGCCAGCAGCTCCCCAGGGTCGGGTGAAAAACTGTTTTTT. Full variable domain (rest looked up from reference TRBV13 and TRBJ1-4): AAGVIQSPRHLIKEKRETATLKCYPIPRHDTVYWYQQGPGQDPQFLISFYEKMQSDKGSIPDRFSAQQFSDYHSELNMSSLELGDSALYFCASSSPGSGEKLFFGSGTQLSVL.

CDR3 sequence reads: CASSPRTGGNTGELFF. For the CDR3, the DNA is TGTGCCAGCTCACCTAGGACAGGAGGAAACACCGGGGAGCTGTTTTTT. The chain links TRBV18 to TRBJ2-2, with TRBD1 matching over 7 bases. Germline V gene sequence: CDR1 KGHSH, CDR2 LQKENI. The CDR3 contains 16 residues. The junction had 6 bases not matched to a gene; V was cut back by 3 bases and J by 2 bases.

This sequence joins TRBV5-6 and TRBJ1-1; D remains ambiguous. CDR3 length: 15 residues. The germline V gene encodes CDR1 SGHDT and CDR2 YYEEEE. V was pared by 1 base and J by 4 bases, with 14 bases between. The DNA of the CDR3 is TGTGCCAGCAGCTTGAACCCTCGGCGGTCCACTGAAGCTTTCTTT. Translating gives CASSLNPRRSTEAFF. The variable domain in full, with the rest retrieved from reference TRBV5-6 and TRBJ1-1, is DAGVTQSPTHLIKTRGQQVTLRCSPKSGHDTVSWYQQALGQGPQFIFQYYEEEERQRGNFPDRFSGHQFPNYSSELNVNALLLGDSALYLCASSLNPRRSTEAFFGQGTRLTVV.

CDR3 loop: CASSKVPRGGGENTGELFF. The DNA of the CDR3 is TGTGCCAGCAGCAAAGTCCCCAGGGGCGGTGGAGAGAACACCGGGGAGCTGTTTTTT. The J gene is TRBJ2-2, the V gene TRBV21-1; TRBD1 is taken as the D call from the table, unchecked against the DNA. TRBV21-1 is listed as a pseudogene. The CDR3 has 19 residues.

The rearrangement links TRBV19 to TRBJ2-7, with TRBD1 matching over 8 bases. J gave up 4 bases and V 6 bases, and 5 bases lay outside the gene matches. The germline CDR1 and CDR2 sequences are LNHDA and SQIVND (reference sequence). The CDR3 runs 13 residues. CDR3 region: CASSIGQGYEQYF. CDR3 DNA: TGTGCCAGTAGCATCGGACAGGGTTACGAGCAGTACTTC.

The V and J genes are TRBV28 and TRBJ2-1; D ambiguous. CDR3 size: 16 residues. V lost 3 bases and J 3 bases, leaving 15 bases between the germline ends. The germline CDR1 and CDR2 sequences are MDHEN and SYDVKM. The CDR3: CASSFRSSELYNEQFF. CDR3 DNA sequence: TGTGCCAGCAGTTTTCGTTCCTCTGAACTCTACAATGAGCAGTTCTTC. The variable domain in full, with the rest retrieved from reference TRBV28 and TRBJ2-1, is DVKVTQSSRYLVKRTGEKVFLECVQDMDHENMFWYRQDPGLGLRLIYFSYDVKMKEKGDIPEGYSVSREKKERFSLILESASTNQTSMYLCASSFRSSELYNEQFFGPGTRLTVL.